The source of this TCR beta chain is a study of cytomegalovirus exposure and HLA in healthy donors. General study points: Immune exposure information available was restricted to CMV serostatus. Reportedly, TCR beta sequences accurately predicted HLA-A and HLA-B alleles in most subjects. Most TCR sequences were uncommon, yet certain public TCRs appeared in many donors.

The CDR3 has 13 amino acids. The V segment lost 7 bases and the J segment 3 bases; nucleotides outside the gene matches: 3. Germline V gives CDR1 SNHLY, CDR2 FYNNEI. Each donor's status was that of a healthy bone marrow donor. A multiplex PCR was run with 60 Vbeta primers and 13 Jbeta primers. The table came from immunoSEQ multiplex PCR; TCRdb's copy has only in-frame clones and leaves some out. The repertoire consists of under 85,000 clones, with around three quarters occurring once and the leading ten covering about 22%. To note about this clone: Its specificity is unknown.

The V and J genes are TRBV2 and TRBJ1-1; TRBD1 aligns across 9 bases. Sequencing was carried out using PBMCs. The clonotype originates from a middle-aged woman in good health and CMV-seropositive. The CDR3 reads CASMGDRDTEAFF. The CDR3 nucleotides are TGTGCCAGCATGGGGGACAGGGACACTGAAGCTTTCTTT.